In its sample, the clone carrying this T cell receptor (beta chain) was seen a few times. Its target is unknown. The sample belongs to a study of response to subunit inactivated influenza vaccine. Points from the study as a whole: Authors suggested each seasonal influenza vaccination recruits few new T cells.

A single record per CDR3 protein comes from TCRdb applying MiXCR to the RT-PCR reads. The data contain about 500,000 distinct CDR3 sequences, about 15% of them singletons. The CDR3 contains 14 residues. V shed 4 bases and J shed 2 bases, with 11 bases lying between them. CDR1 LNHNV and CDR2 YYDKDF come from the germline V gene (reference sequence). This receptor was taken from a man between 50 and 70 years old who received an inactivated influenza vaccine. The chain employs TRBV15 and TRBJ1-1, with D tentatively TRBD1 (6 bases). This material consisted of CD4+ T cells sorted from PBMCs, taken roughly 24 months after vaccination. Here the CDR3 reads CATSKRDINTEAFF. CDR3 DNA sequence: TGTGCCACCAGCAAAAGGGACATTAACACTGAAGCTTTCTTT. The full variable domain, completed using reference TRBV15 and TRBJ1-1, is DAMVIQNPRYQVTQFGKPVTLSCSQTLNHNVMYWYQQKSSQAPKLLFHYYDKDFNNEADTPDNFQSRRPNTSFCFLDIRSPGLGDTAMYLCATSKRDINTEAFFGQGTRLTVV.